The clone carrying this T cell receptor beta chain was found a few times. For TCR beta, libraries came from iRepertoire HTBI primers and Arm-PCR of CDR3 regions. Via MiXCR, TCRdb re-called the multiplex PCR reads, giving one row per CDR3 protein. The sample includes roughly 420,000 distinct CDR3 sequences, approximately 16% seen only once; the top ten take 20% to 25%. The length of the CDR3 is 15 residues. Germline CDR1 is LNHNV and CDR2 is YYDKDF (reference sequence). The junction had 6 bases not matched to a gene; V was cut back by 5 bases and J by 2 bases. The data stem from a study of regulatory T cells in long-lasting Graves disease. Time point meaning: newly diagnosed GD, antithyroid drugs for less than 3 months. RNA from PBMCs was the source of the TCR library. These data were also reused for a study on T cells in Graves' hyperthyroidism and ophthalmopathy.

The chain recombines TRBV15 with TRBJ2-5; the match to TRBD2 covers 9 bases. The receptor was isolated from a woman between 18 and 29 years old with Graves disease. The sequenced sample was peripheral blood mononuclear cells (PBMCs), obtained at new diagnosis, from a patient treated with antithyroid drugs. The DNA for the CDR3 is TGTGCCACCAGCGACGGACTAGCGCTACAAGAGACCCAGTACTTC. This encodes CATSDGLALQETQYF.